This T cell receptor (beta chain) was profiled in a study of blood T cell repertoires in COVID-19. Sequencing was performed with immunoSEQ multiplex PCR; in TCRdb, only in-frame clones are kept and a portion is missing. This table holds roughly 150,000 clones, approximately 83% found once. The CDR3 contains 13 residues. Germline CDR1 reads SGHTA; CDR2 reads FQGTGA. V was trimmed by 5 bases and J by 3 bases, leaving 8 bases between them. The rearrangement links TRBV7-3 to TRBJ2-1; D remains ambiguous. The clonotype originates from a human donor in a cohort sampled during active COVID-19. The sample was peripheral blood. CDR3 DNA: TGTGCCAGCAGCGTGACACTCTACAATGAGCAGTTCTTC. It codes for CASSVTLYNEQFF.